This T cell receptor beta chain was retrieved from a study of shared clonotypes between healthy human individuals. About the research overall: Plates per donor: three CD4 naive, three CD4 memory, two CD8 naive, one CD8 memory.

Only CD45RO-negative cells positively selected for CCR7 counted as naive CD8 cells, so terminally differentiated effector memory CD45RA+ cells were excluded. A remark on this clone: Its specificity is unknown.

Produced via immunoSEQ multiplex PCR; TCRdb's table is partial and in-frame only. Of about 2 million clones in the sample, around 96% are singletons; the top ten hold 0.9% to 1.3%. Study conclusions and caveats: Limitation of the genetic and exposure-history diversity represented came from the few donors.

CDR1 is SQVTM, CDR2 ANQGSEA, per germline. The CDR3 totals 13 residues. The germline V and J ends were trimmed by 3 bases and 6 bases, with 12 bases remaining between them. The chain recombines TRBV29-1 with TRBJ2-1; D unresolved. Material for sequencing was naive CD8+ T cells sorted from blood. The receptor's source is a man younger than 30 in good health. The CDR3: CSVEVGRGNEQFF. Here the CDR3 DNA reads TGCAGCGTTGAGGTGGGTAGAGGCAATGAGCAGTTCTTC.